This entry describes one T cell receptor beta chain. Its antigen is undetermined. The data were produced by immunoSEQ multiplex PCR, yet TCRdb's version contains in-frame clones alone and is incomplete. The table has 65,000 to 95,000 clones, roughly 84% seen once; the top ten hold about 19%. The data originate from a study of identifying expanded T cells in peripheral blood. Points from the study as a whole: Over around two and four weeks, about 17 and 20 clones changed, versus roughly 1.1 between replicates. Clone count variance between roughly 2-week samples rose with total template count.

During the collection period, no donor immune events like infections were recorded. The CDR3 loop spans 14 amino acids. Trimming removed 5 bases from V and 0 bases from J, with 10 bases in between. The germline V gene encodes CDR1 SGHTA and CDR2 FQGTGA. This receptor was taken from a person aged 18 to 75 in good health. V usage is TRBV7-3 and J usage is TRBJ1-1; unclear D gene. Sequencing was done on a sample of blood. CDR3 sequence: CASSPGYMNTEAFF. As DNA, the CDR3 is TGTGCCAGCAGCCCGGGATATATGAACACTGAAGCTTTCTTT.